This is a list of T cell receptor beta chains from one sample in a study of blood T cell repertoires in COVID-19. TCRdb's table, derived via immunoSEQ multiplex PCR, lists solely in-frame clones and lacks some. The profile shows more than 60,000 clones, about 90% of them singletons. The specimen was peripheral blood. The receptors come from a woman aged 60 to 75 with COVID-19, enrolled during active disease. Each CDR3 is given with its conserved first and last residue. Each record gives: CDR3 length, J gene, V gene, CDR3 protein.

>13|TRBJ1-2|TRBV4-1
CASSPDKNYGYTF
>12|TRBJ2-5|TRBV29-1
CSVDTDQETQYF
>17|TRBJ2-1|TRBV1
CTSSRTSGDKFYNEQFF
>13|TRBJ2-7|TRBV19
CASSIGLADLQYF
>14|TRBJ1-5|TRBV30
CAWSPGQGNQPQHF
>15|TRBJ2-1|TRBV28
CASSLGTSGLRKQFF
>18|TRBJ2-1|TRBV5-1
CASSPLATLGVSYNEQFF
>16|TRBJ2-5|TRBV7-9
CASSPPDSADQETQYF
>16|TRBJ1-5|TRBV19
CASRTPKEGGSQPQHF
>14|TRBJ2-5|TRBV2
CASSGPGGRETQYF
>17|TRBJ1-2|TRBV21-1
CASSGSSGGTRWYGYTF
>16|TRBJ2-7|TRBV28
CASSLGTGTKGYEQYF
>14|TRBJ2-3|TRBV5-1
CASTPGQATDTQYF
>13|TRBJ2-1|TRBV2
CASGGRRDDEQFF
>15|TRBJ2-1|TRBV4-2
CASSQEGGGYNEQFF
>14|TRBJ1-1|TRBV6-5
CASSYRDRDTEAFF
>12|TRBJ2-1|TRBV6-2/TRBV6-3
CASSYIPREQFF
>15|TRBJ2-1|TRBV7-9
CASSPPTGSYNEQFF
>14|TRBJ1-1|TRBV11-1
CASSPERGAIEAFF
>17|TRBJ1-1|TRBV5-4
CASSLDLGGPMNTEAFF
>17|TRBJ1-1|TRBV5-5
CASSLGGAGAYFAEAFF
>12|TRBJ2-1|TRBV19
CASSDSYNEQFF
>18|TRBJ2-7|TRBV3-1/TRBV3-2
CASSQVTLRAGETYEQYF
>14|TRBJ1-2|TRBV28
CASRIPEGARGYTF
>13|TRBJ1-5|TRBV30
CAWSRGGYQPQHF
>17|TRBJ1-3|TRBV4-2
CASSQDPQRYSGNTIYF
>15|TRBJ2-7|TRBV28
CASSSRDRGTYEQYF
>14|TRBJ1-2|TRBV7-2
CASSNVDRAWGYTF
>15|TRBJ1-3|TRBV9
CASSGGQGTGNTIYF
>15|TRBJ1-3|TRBV6-2/TRBV6-3
CASSYWAGIGNTIYF
>15|TRBJ2-7|TRBV28
CASSPGTSGRDEQYF
>15|TRBJ1-1|TRBV4-1
CASSWGTGSRTEAFF
>14|TRBJ2-7|TRBV2
CASAREDTFYEQYF
>14|TRBJ1-5|TRBV18
CASSSTEGNQPQHF
>14|TRBJ1-1|TRBV11-3
CASSLSTLNTEAFF
>14|TRBJ2-7|TRBV7-2
CASSSWTGSYEQYF
>15|TRBJ2-7|TRBV9
CASSPTGVPTYEQYF